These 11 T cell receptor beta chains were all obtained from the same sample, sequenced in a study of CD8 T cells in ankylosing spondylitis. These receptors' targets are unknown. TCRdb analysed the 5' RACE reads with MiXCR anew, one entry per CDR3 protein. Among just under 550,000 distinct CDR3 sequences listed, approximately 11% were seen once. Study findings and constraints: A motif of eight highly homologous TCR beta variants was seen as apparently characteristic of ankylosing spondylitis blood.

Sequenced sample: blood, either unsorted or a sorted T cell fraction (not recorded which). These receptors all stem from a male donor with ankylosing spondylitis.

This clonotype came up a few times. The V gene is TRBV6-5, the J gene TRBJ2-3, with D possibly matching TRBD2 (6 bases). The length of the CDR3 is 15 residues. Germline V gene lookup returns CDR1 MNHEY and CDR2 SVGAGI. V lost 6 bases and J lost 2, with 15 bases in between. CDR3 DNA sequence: TGTGCCAGCAGATACCGAGCGGGCCCCACAGATACGCAGTATTTT. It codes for CASRYRAGPTDTQYF.

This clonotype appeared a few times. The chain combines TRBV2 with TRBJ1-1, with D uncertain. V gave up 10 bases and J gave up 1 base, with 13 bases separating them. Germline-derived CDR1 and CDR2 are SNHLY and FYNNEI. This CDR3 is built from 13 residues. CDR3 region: CATQPERNTEAFF. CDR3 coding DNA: TGTGCCACCCAGCCAGAAAGGAACACTGAAGCTTTCTTT. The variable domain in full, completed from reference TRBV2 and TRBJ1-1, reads EPEVTQTPSHQVTQMGQEVILRCVPISNHLYFYWYRQILGQKVEFLVSFYNNEISEKSEIFDDQFSVERPDGSNFTLKIRSTKLEDSAMYFCATQPERNTEAFFGQGTRLTVV.

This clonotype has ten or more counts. This CDR3 is CASSSRGPETQYF. CDR3 nucleotide sequence: TGCGCCAGCAGCTCCAGGGGGCCTGAGACCCAGTACTTC. The J gene is TRBJ2-5, the V gene TRBV5-1, with TRBD1 matching over 8 bases. In germline, CDR1 is SGHRS, CDR2 YFSETQ. This CDR3 has 13 amino acids. Trimming cost V 3 bases and J 5 bases; bases outside gene matches: 3.

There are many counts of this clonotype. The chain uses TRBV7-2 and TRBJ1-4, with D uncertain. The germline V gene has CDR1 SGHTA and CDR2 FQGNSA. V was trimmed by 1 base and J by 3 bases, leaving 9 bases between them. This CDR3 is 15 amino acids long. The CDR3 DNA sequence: TGTGCCAGCAGCTTAGTTGCCGGGTCTAATGAAAAACTGTTTTTT. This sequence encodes CASSLVAGSNEKLFF. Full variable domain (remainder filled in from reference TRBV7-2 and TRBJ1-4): GAGVSQSPSNKVTEKGKDVELRCDPISGHTALYWYRQSLGQGLEFLIYFQGNSAPDKSGLPSDRFSAERTGGSVSTLTIQRTQQEDSAVYLCASSLVAGSNEKLFFGSGTQLSVL.

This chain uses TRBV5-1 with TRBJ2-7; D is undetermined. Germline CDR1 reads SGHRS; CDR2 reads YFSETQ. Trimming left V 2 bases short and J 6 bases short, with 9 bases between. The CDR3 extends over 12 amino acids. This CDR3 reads CASSFTEGEQYF. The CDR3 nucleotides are TGCGCCAGCAGCTTCACGGAAGGCGAGCAGTACTTC.

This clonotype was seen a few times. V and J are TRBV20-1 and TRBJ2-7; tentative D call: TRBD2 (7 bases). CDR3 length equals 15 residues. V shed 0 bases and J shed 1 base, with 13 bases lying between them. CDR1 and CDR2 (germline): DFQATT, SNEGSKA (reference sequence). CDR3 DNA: TGCAGTGCTAGAGATTCCGGGGGGCCTTCCTACGAGCAGTACTTC. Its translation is CSARDSGGPSYEQYF.

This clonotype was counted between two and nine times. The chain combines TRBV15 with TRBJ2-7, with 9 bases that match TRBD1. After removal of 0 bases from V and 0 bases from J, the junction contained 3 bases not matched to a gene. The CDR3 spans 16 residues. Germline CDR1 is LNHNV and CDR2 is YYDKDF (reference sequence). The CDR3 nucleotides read TGTGCCACCAGCAGAGACGGGACAGGGAGCTCCTACGAGCAGTACGTC. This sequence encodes CATSRDGTGSSYEQYV.

The DNA of the CDR3 is TGTGCCAGCAGCAAAGAAGGAGCGGGTGGGGCTACCCAGTACTTC. Its translation is CASSKEGAGGATQYF. V and J are TRBV21-1 and TRBJ2-5; whether TRBD2, the table's D call, matches the DNA was not checked. TRBV21-1 is a pseudogene. This CDR3 has 15 residues.

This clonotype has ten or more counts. CDR3 coding DNA: TGCAGCCCTAGAAGTGCGCAGGAAGCTTTCTTT. Amino acid sequence: CSPRSAQEAFF. The chain employs TRBV20-1 and TRBJ1-1; D gene unclear. CDR1 and CDR2 from the germline V gene are DFQATT and SNEGSKA (reference sequence). CDR3 length: 11 residues.

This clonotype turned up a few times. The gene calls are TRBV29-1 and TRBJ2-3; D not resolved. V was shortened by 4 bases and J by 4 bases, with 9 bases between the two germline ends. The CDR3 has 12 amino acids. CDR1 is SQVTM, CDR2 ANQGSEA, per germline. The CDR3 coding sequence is TGCAGCGTTGGCGGCTCCTCAGATACGCAGTATTTT. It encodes CSVGGSSDTQYF.

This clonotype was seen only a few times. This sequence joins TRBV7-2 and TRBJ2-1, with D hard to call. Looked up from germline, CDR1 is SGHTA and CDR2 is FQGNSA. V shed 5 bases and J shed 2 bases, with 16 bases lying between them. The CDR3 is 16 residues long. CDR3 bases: TGTGCCAGCAGCCGAGCCAACGACGCTACCTACAATGAGCAGTTCTTC. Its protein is CASSRANDATYNEQFF.